Included here is one T cell receptor (beta chain) sequence, with context. Its antigen is currently not known. Base quality data are lacking; no much larger clone is found one base away. The source of the sample is a study of vaccination and CD4 T cells after COVID-19 (dated by TCRdb to the early 2020s). Study-wide context: Every convalescent patient had a positive nasal swab PCR test for SARS-CoV-2, with mild disease in under ten patients and severe disease in one. The convalescent cohort included six males and four females, with two Hispanic individuals, seven Caucasians, two Asians and one multiracial person. Participants got two doses of the Pfizer-BioNTech BNT162b2 vaccine (n=8) or two doses of the Moderna mRNA-1273 vaccine (n=2). Post-COVID blood samples from convalescent patients were collected a median of roughly 100 days after diagnosis, with a range of roughly 35 to 170 days. The time from the second vaccine dose to post-vaccine blood sampling had a median of roughly 70 days and ranged from about 12 to 241 days. For stimulating the cultures, overlapping spike peptide pools were used, derived from SARS-CoV-2 as well as from the common cold coronaviruses HCoV-NL63, HCoV-OC43 and HCoV-229E. Control cultures received a CEFX viral epitope pool as the positive control, an HIV-1 Nef peptide pool as the negative control, or no peptide. The spike-specific CD4+ TCR repertoire was compared before and after mRNA vaccination in over 9 COVID-19 convalescent patients and a handful of infection-naive healthy vaccine recipients. Overall study outcomes, separate from this receptor: In convalescent patients, a median roughly 87% of post-vaccine SARS-CoV-2-reactive clones were detected only after vaccination, suggesting vaccine-specific priming. Relatively few convalescent patients were included in the study, and early timepoints after natural infection were not analyzed. Of the vaccine-specific clones found in convalescent patients, nearly all (304 of 307) were mono-reactive for SARS-CoV-2 spike instead of being cross-reactive with common cold coronaviruses. The median number of SARS-CoV-2-reactive clonotypes rose from 20 to 25 after infection to some 40 after vaccination, but the change was not significant.

The receptor library was made with PCR. At the Johns Hopkins FTIC core, DNA from the cultured CD4+ T cells underwent TCR sequencing with the Oncomine TCR Beta short-read assay. Genomic DNA was extracted from the cultured CD4+ T cells with the QIAamp micro DNA kit. The Oncomine TCR Beta libraries from cultured CD4+ T cells were pooled using unique dual indexes and then sequenced on an Illumina iSeq 100. The published analysis was carried out like this. Non-productive sequences were filtered out, and CDR3s that did not start with C, did not end with F or W, or were shorter than 7 amino acids were discarded. Antigen-specific clonotypes were identified using the MANAFEST web application through comparison of peptide-stimulated wells with reference and other culture wells. For a clone to be called positive, the clone needed an FDR below 0.05, an odds ratio above 5, and a productive frequency above 0.1% in at least two of three replicate wells. A clonotype was classed as cross-reactive if the clonotype showed significant expansion both in SARS-CoV-2 spike wells and in at least one common cold coronavirus spike condition. Levenshtein distances (stringdist) and unrooted phylogenetic trees (ape) in R version 3.6.1 were used to assess CDR3 homology. TCRdb reworked the public reads: Q25 trimming with fastp, MiXCR clone assembly, productive beta chains retained. A single entry per CDR3 protein holds the most common genes and DNA from its merged rows. TCRdb's processing, not the authors', yielded these V and J calls. For this sample the table gives about 6,400 distinct CDR3 sequences, of which around 45% were detected only once. The leading ten clones occupy roughly 25% of the sample.

Relative to germline, V is 6 bases shorter and J is 2 bases shorter, with 17 bases between their ends. The CDR3 starts with the cysteine, ends with the phenylalanine, and has 16 residues. Here the CDR3 DNA is all that survives: 48 bases in frame from base 1. The germline V gene supplies CDR1 MNHNS and CDR2 SASEGT. The meaning of the sample's treatment or condition label: roughly nine-day PBMC culture with coronavirus spike peptide pools or control peptides (ViraFEST assay). To expand antigen-specific T cells with peptide pools and then pick out the expanded clonotypes through TCR sequencing, the study relied on the ViraFEST assay. Positive SARS-CoV-2 PCR tests in the convalescent patients dated from March to December 2020, before Alpha, Beta and Delta variants emerged in the United States. Approximately 1.8 million PBMCs per well were cultured in IMDM with roughly 5% human AB serum and around 10 IU/ml IL-2, plus 10 ug/ml peptide pools. Half of the culture medium was replaced with fresh IL-2-containing medium on days 3 and 7. Once the cells had been in culture for approximately 10 days, the EasySep CD4+ T cell isolation kit was used to isolate CD4+ T cells by negative selection. Ficoll-Paque Plus gradient centrifugation was used to isolate PBMCs from whole blood, and the isolated PBMCs were then either used fresh or cryopreserved at -140C. Each culture condition was generally run in triplicate wells.

The V gene is TRBV6-1 and the J gene is TRBJ1-3, with TRBD1 tentatively as D gene (5 bases match). This clonotype was obtained from a human donor who had recovered from COVID-19. The specimen sequenced was CD4+ T cells from blood, cultured in vitro. The DNA reads TGTGCCAGCAGAGTTACGAGGGACCCAGCTGGAAACACCATATATTTT. This is translated as CASRVTRDPAGNTIYF.